Listed here is a single T cell receptor (beta chain). These data originate in a study of PD-L1 blockade in urothelial cancer. Assay: immunoSEQ multiplex PCR; the TCRdb copy retains only in-frame clones and omits some. Among under 90,000 clones listed, 90% to 95% were seen once. Every patient provided from 1 to 8 samples, collected pretreatment and on-treatment. This specimen consisted of PBMCs, obtained around atezolizumab (anti-PD-L1) treatment. This receptor was obtained from a man aged 55-75 years with urothelial cancer.

CDR3 protein: CASSPQNTGELFF. The CDR3, as DNA: TGTGCCAGCAGTCCACAGAACACCGGGGAGCTGTTTTTT. This chain joins TRBV28 and TRBJ2-2; unclear D gene. Germline CDR1 and CDR2: MDHEN and SYDVKM. V was clipped by 5 bases and J by 1 base, with 5 bases between them. This CDR3 is 13 amino acids long.